Presented here are 20 T cell receptor beta chains from one specimen sequenced in a study of blood T cell repertoires in COVID-19 (dated by TCRdb to the early 2020s). The method was the immunoSEQ multiplex PCR assay. TCRdb obtained this table from immuneACCESS and retained in-frame rearrangements with V and J assigned. These tables miss some clones; where compared with another copy, unresolved V genes account for less than half of the shortfall, and the remainder is unexplained. A total of more than 200,000 clones appear in this sample, about 87% of them only once. Together, the top ten hold about 1.7% of the sample. Sequenced sample: peripheral blood. The source is a man between 65 and 79 years old with acute or convalescent COVID-19.

This clone showed up just once. The rearrangement joins TRBV30 to TRBJ1-2; 7 nucleotides match TRBD1. Germline V gives CDR1 GTSNPN, CDR2 SVGIG (reference sequence). Unmatched junction bases numbered 4, after V lost 5 bases and J lost 1 base. This CDR3 is built from 13 residues. Here the CDR3 reads CAWGRDSNYGYTF. In DNA form, the CDR3 reads TGTGCCTGGGGCCGGGACAGTAACTATGGCTACACCTTC.

This clone was recorded only once. In nucleotides, the CDR3 is TGTGCCAGCAGCCTTGACCAAGCGGGAGTAGAGACCCAGTACTTC. It yields the protein CASSLDQAGVETQYF. The J gene is TRBJ2-5, the V gene TRBV3-1 (or the pseudogene TRBV3-2), with 8 bases lining up with TRBD2. The CDR3 runs to 15 residues. Germline trimming cut 4 bases from V and 4 bases from J; bases unmatched to any gene: 8. The germline CDR1 and CDR2 sequences are LGHDT and YNNKEL (reference sequence).

V usage is TRBV19 and J usage is TRBJ2-7; 13 nucleotides match TRBD2. The CDR3 has 15 amino acids. Germline values: CDR1 LNHDA, CDR2 SQIVND (reference sequence). With V trimmed by 4 bases and J by 7 bases, 7 bases remained unmatched. CDR3 DNA: TGTGCCAGTAGTACAGGACTAGCGGGAGAGGATGAGCAGTACTTC. It is translated as CASSTGLAGEDEQYF.

The chain is built from TRBV19 and TRBJ2-7, with D possibly TRBD1 on 5 matching bases. V dropped 3 bases and J dropped 0 bases, with 15 bases sitting between them. CDR1 LNHDA and CDR2 SQIVND come from the germline V gene (reference sequence). The CDR3 covers 16 residues. This CDR3 reads CASSMAITGHSYEQYF. In DNA form, the CDR3 reads TGTGCCAGTAGTATGGCGATCACAGGACACTCCTACGAGCAGTACTTC.

The rearrangement joins TRBV6-5 to TRBJ2-3, with 7 bases fitting TRBD1. Germline values: CDR1 MNHEY, CDR2 SVGAGI. The ends lost 11 bases at V and 4 bases at J; junction bases unmatched: 9. This CDR3 spans 13 amino acids. The chain's CDR3 is CASQRQGADTQYF. CDR3 bases: TGTGCCTCCCAAAGGCAGGGGGCAGATACGCAGTATTTT.

The genes are TRBV19 and TRBJ2-7, with D possibly being TRBD2 (7 bases). The germline V gene encodes CDR1 LNHDA and CDR2 SQIVND (reference sequence). The CDR3 is 13 amino acids. V shed 6 bases and J shed 6 bases, with 15 bases lying between them. The chain's CDR3 is CASSPRGAREQYF. The CDR3 DNA reads TGTGCCAGTAGCCCCCGGGGGGCTCGCGAGCAGTACTTC.

The chain couples TRBV4-1 to TRBJ1-6; D not resolved. Deletions cut 0 bases from V and 8 bases from J, with 14 bases between. The CDR3 has 16 residues. Germline V lookup: CDR1 MGHRA, CDR2 YSYEKL. The DNA for the CDR3 is TGCGCCAGCAGCCAAGATGGCGGGGTTTCCCATTCACCCCTCCACTTT. Encoded protein: CASSQDGGVSHSPLHF.

As concerns this clone: Other nucleotide sequences in the sample specify the same CDR3. The gene calls are TRBV30 and TRBJ1-5; TRBD1 matches 7 bases. Germline CDR1 GTSNPN, CDR2 SVGIG (reference sequence). This CDR3 is built from 13 residues. The trim removed 2 bases at V and 7 bases at J, leaving 5 bases unmatched. In DNA form, the CDR3 reads TGTGCCTGGAGTAGACAGGGAGGACAGCCCCAGCATTTT. Encoded protein: CAWSRQGGQPQHF. Supplemented by reference TRBV30 and TRBJ1-5, the full variable domain reads SQTIHQWPATLVQPVGSPLSLECTVEGTSNPNLYWYRQAAGRGLQLLFYSVGIGQISSEVPQNLSASRPQDRQFILSSKKLLLSDSGFYLCAWSRQGGQPQHFGDGTRLSIL.

The rearrangement uses TRBV11-2 and TRBJ1-1; 12 nucleotides line up with TRBD1. CDR1 SGHAT and CDR2 FQNNGV come from the germline V gene. The CDR3 extends over 18 amino acids. The V segment lost 3 bases and the J segment 1 base; nucleotides outside the gene matches: 9. CDR3 coding DNA: TGTGCCAGCAGCTTCGTTTCAGGGACAGGGGGCGGGAACACTGAAGCTTTCTTT. It encodes CASSFVSGTGGGNTEAFF. Using reference TRBV11-2 and TRBJ1-1 for the parts outside the CDR3, the full variable domain is EAGVAQSPRYKIIEKRQSVAFWCNPISGHATLYWYQQILGQGPKLLIQFQNNGVVDDSQLPKDRFSAERLKGVDSTLKIQPAKLEDSAVYLCASSFVSGTGGGNTEAFFGQGTRLTVV.

CDR3 region: CASSPYSYNEQFF. The CDR3 DNA reads as TGTGCCAGCAGCCCTTACTCCTACAATGAGCAGTTCTTC. The chain links TRBV3-1 (or the pseudogene TRBV3-2) to TRBJ2-1; D ambiguous. In germline, CDR1 is LGHDT, CDR2 YNNKEL (reference sequence). Trimming took 4 bases from V and 0 from J, leaving 4 bases between them. The CDR3 covers 13 residues.

The V and J genes are TRBV4-2 and TRBJ2-1; D is undetermined. The CDR3 length is 12 residues. V was cut by 0 bases and J by 9 bases, with 6 bases left in between. Germline V gene sequence: CDR1 LGHNA, CDR2 YNFKEQ. The CDR3 sequence is CASSQDLFEQFF. Written as DNA, the CDR3 is TGTGCCAGCAGCCAAGACCTATTTGAGCAGTTCTTC.

This chain links TRBV6-1 with TRBJ1-1; a possible D gene is TRBD1 (6 bases). The V end lost 1 base, the J end lost 10 bases, and 13 bases lay between the germline ends. Germline CDR1 MNHNS, CDR2 SASEGT. This CDR3 region has 13 residues. The CDR3 sequence: CASSEGAGRGAFF. The CDR3 nucleotides are TGTGCCAGCAGTGAAGGGGCGGGCAGGGGAGCTTTCTTT.

This chain joins TRBV6-5 and TRBJ2-5; 7 positions agree with TRBD1. The CDR3 covers 12 residues. Trimming took 4 bases from V and 4 from J; bases not matched to a gene: 0. Germline V CDR1 and CDR2: MNHEY, SVGAGI. The CDR3 region has the DNA TGTGCCAGCAGTTGGGACAGAGAGACCCAGTACTTC. It translates to CASSWDRETQYF.

This chain connects TRBV19 to TRBJ1-3, with TRBD1 matching 8 bases. This CDR3 is built from 15 residues. Germline CDR1 LNHDA, CDR2 SQIVND (reference sequence). After removal of 6 bases from V and 0 bases from J, the junction contained 4 bases not matched to a gene. The CDR3 DNA follows: TGTGCCAGTAGCTATGGACAGGGCTCTGGAAACACCATATATTTT. Protein: CASSYGQGSGNTIYF. The complete variable domain, with remaining parts taken from reference TRBV19 and TRBJ1-3, reads DGGITQSPKYLFRKEGQNVTLSCEQNLNHDAMYWYRQDPGQGLRLIYYSQIVNDFQKGDIAEGYSVSREKKESFPLTVTSAQKNPTAFYLCASSYGQGSGNTIYFGEGSWLTVV.

This clone has a handful of counts. This chain uses TRBV10-3 with TRBJ1-5, with 7 nucleotides matching TRBD1. Germline V gene lookup returns CDR1 ENHRY and CDR2 SYGVKD. J gave up 6 bases and V 6 bases, and 8 bases lay outside the gene matches. CDR3 length: 14 residues. As DNA, the CDR3 is TGTGCCATCAGCGGAGATACAGGGGTTCAGCCCCAGCATTTT. It yields the protein CAISGDTGVQPQHF.

The chain carries TRBV6-5 and TRBJ1-6, with TRBD1 as a possible D gene (5 bases). The CDR3 contains 16 residues. V was cut by 2 bases and J by 7 bases, with 15 bases left in between. Germline CDR1 MNHEY, CDR2 SVGAGI. This chain's CDR3 is CASSYGRDRGNSPLHF. In DNA form, the CDR3 reads TGTGCCAGCAGTTACGGGAGGGACCGTGGGAATTCACCCCTCCACTTT.

This clone has only a few counts. This chain uses TRBV3-1 (or the pseudogene TRBV3-2) with TRBJ1-1; 7 bases match TRBD1. Germline V CDR1 and CDR2: LGHDT, YNNKEL (reference sequence). The CDR3 sequence is 13 residues long. V trimming: 6 bases; J trimming: 0 bases; junction bases outside the gene matches: 1. Here the CDR3 reads CASRDRVNTEAFF. CDR3 DNA: TGTGCCAGCAGAGACAGGGTGAACACTGAAGCTTTCTTT.

This chain uses TRBV24-1 with TRBJ1-4, with 8 bases that match TRBD1. The CDR3 contains 14 residues. J was trimmed by 7 bases and V by 2 bases; bases with no gene match: 2. From germline, CDR1 is KGHDR and CDR2 SFDVKD. The CDR3 reads CATSDSGQGEKLFF. In DNA form, the CDR3 reads TGTGCCACCAGTGATTCCGGACAGGGTGAAAAACTGTTTTTT.

V is TRBV3-1 (or the pseudogene TRBV3-2) and J is TRBJ2-1; 7 bases line up with TRBD2. With V trimmed by 1 base and J by 2 bases, 8 bases remained unmatched. The CDR3 consists of 17 residues. CDR1 LGHDT and CDR2 YNNKEL come from the germline V gene (reference sequence). For the CDR3, the DNA is TGTGCCAGCAGCCAAGGGCACGCAGCGGGGACCTACAATGAGCAGTTCTTC. Translation: CASSQGHAAGTYNEQFF.

V and J are TRBV28 and TRBJ1-5; 12 positions agree with TRBD1. Per germline, CDR1 MDHEN and CDR2 SYDVKM. Unmatched junction bases numbered 5, after V lost 5 bases and J lost 0 bases. This CDR3 contains 17 residues. CDR3 amino acids: CASSRGTGGSSNQPQHF. The CDR3 region has the DNA TGTGCCAGCAGTAGGGGGACAGGGGGCTCTAGCAATCAGCCCCAGCATTTT. The full variable domain, in which reference TRBV28 and TRBJ1-5 provide the parts outside the CDR3, is DVKVTQSSRYLVKRTGEKVFLECVQDMDHENMFWYRQDPGLGLRLIYFSYDVKMKEKGDIPEGYSVSREKKERFSLILESASTNQTSMYLCASSRGTGGSSNQPQHFGDGTRLSIL.